The TCR beta chain under discussion was sequenced for a study of a mutant IDH1 vaccine in newly diagnosed glioma. The repertoire was sequenced with immunoSEQ multiplex PCR; TCRdb's copy has only in-frame clones and lacks some. Here the sample spans about 26,000 clones, less than 90% being singletons. Time point noted: week 35, safety follow-up. A 20-mer mutant IDH1 peptide at 300 ug was injected subcutaneously with topical imiquimod. Patients underwent eight vaccinations, which took place in weeks 1, 3, 5, 7, 11, 15, 19 and 23. Comments on this clone: Antigen unknown.

The V and J ends lost 5 bases and 4 bases, in that order; junction bases with no gene match: 7. The CDR3 spans 15 residues. Germline-derived CDR1 and CDR2 are SGHRS and YFSETQ. This TCR was sampled from a man aged 25-45 years with glioma. The V call is TRBV5-1, the J call TRBJ2-1; TRBD1 matches 9 bases. Sequencing was performed on PBMCs, taken from a glioma patient whose treatment included an IDH1 peptide vaccine. CDR3 DNA: TGCGCCAGCAGGGTAGGACAGGGGAAATACAATGAGCAGTTCTTC. It codes for CASRVGQGKYNEQFF. The complete variable domain, with remaining parts taken from reference TRBV5-1 and TRBJ2-1, reads KAGVTQTPRYLIKTRGQQVTLSCSPISGHRSVSWYQQTPGQGLQFLFEYFSETQRNKGNFPGRFSGRQFSNSRSEMNVSTLELGDSALYLCASRVGQGKYNEQFFGPGTRLTVL.